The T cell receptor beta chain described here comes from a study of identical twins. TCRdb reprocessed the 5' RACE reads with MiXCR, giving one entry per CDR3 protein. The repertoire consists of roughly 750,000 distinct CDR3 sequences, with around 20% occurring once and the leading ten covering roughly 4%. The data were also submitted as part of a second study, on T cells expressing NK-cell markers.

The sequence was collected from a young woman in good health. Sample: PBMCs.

CDR3 protein: CASSLEGGTGTQYF. In DNA, the CDR3 is TGCGCCAGCAGCTTGGAAGGCGGAACAGGGACCCAGTACTTC. The gene calls are TRBV5-1 and TRBJ2-5; a weak D match, TRBD1 (5 bases). Germline CDR1 reads SGHRS; CDR2 reads YFSETQ. The CDR3 is made up of 14 amino acids. Trimming pared 0 bases from V and 7 bases from J, leaving 13 bases between.